The 17 T cell receptor beta chains below come from one sample, sequenced in a study of cytomegalovirus exposure and HLA in healthy donors. PCR employed 60 Vbeta and 13 Jbeta primers. Repertoires were generated with immunoSEQ multiplex PCR, while TCRdb's copy carries only in-frame clones and drops some. The sample data list 110,000 to 150,000 clones. Sequencing was carried out using PBMCs. The receptors stem from a woman aged 18-29 years in good health and CMV-seronegative.

J is TRBJ2-7 and V is TRBV6-1, with 9 bases lining up with TRBD2. The CDR3 consists of 15 residues. V lost 3 bases, J lost 6 bases, and 9 bases stayed unmatched. The V gene's germline CDR1 is MNHNS and CDR2 SASEGT. CDR3 sequence reads: CASSDEVAGASEQYF. In DNA, the CDR3 is TGTGCCAGCAGTGACGAGGTAGCGGGAGCTTCCGAGCAGTACTTC.

The CDR3 region is CASSSRGSGSKTAGELFF. The CDR3 DNA is TGTGCCAGCAGTAGCCGGGGGAGCGGGAGCAAGACCGCCGGGGAGCTGTTTTTT. The chain links TRBV6-7 to TRBJ2-2, with TRBD2 identical over 8 bases. TRBV6-7 is annotated as an ORF whose role is uncertain. V shed 5 bases, J shed 6 bases, and the junction held 17 bases outside the gene matches. This CDR3 comprises 18 residues.

This chain connects TRBV4-2 to TRBJ2-1, with 9 bases aligning to TRBD2. The CDR3 is 16 residues long. Germline values: CDR1 LGHNA, CDR2 YNFKEQ. Losses at the gene ends were 3 bases for V and 8 bases for J; bases not matched to a gene: 11. The CDR3 nucleotides read TGTGCCAGCAGCCAGGCCCCAGGGCGGGAGGGGTATGAGCAGTTCTTC. It is translated as CASSQAPGREGYEQFF.

V gene TRBV4-1 combines with J gene TRBJ1-2, with D tentatively TRBD1 (5 bases). The CDR3 runs 16 residues. Germline lookup yields CDR1 MGHRA and CDR2 YSYEKL. The V gene lost 2 bases and the J gene lost 0 bases, with 13 bases spanning the gap. CDR3 amino acids: CASSQTGNHANYGYTF. The CDR3 DNA follows: TGCGCCAGCAGCCAAACAGGAAATCACGCTAACTATGGCTACACCTTC.

This chain joins TRBV13 and TRBJ2-7; perhaps TRBD2 as D (6 bases). V was trimmed by 4 bases and J by 0 bases, leaving 13 bases between them. The germline V gene has CDR1 PRHDT and CDR2 FYEKMQ (reference sequence). The CDR3 has 15 amino acids. The CDR3, as DNA: TGTGCCAGCAGCTGGGACTTGGTGAGCTCCTACGAGCAGTACTTC. It codes for CASSWDLVSSYEQYF. The full variable domain, its missing parts supplied by reference TRBV13 and TRBJ2-7, is AAGVIQSPRHLIKEKRETATLKCYPIPRHDTVYWYQQGPGQDPQFLISFYEKMQSDKGSIPDRFSAQQFSDYHSELNMSSLELGDSALYFCASSWDLVSSYEQYFGPGTRLTVT.

This sequence joins TRBV12-5 and TRBJ2-2; D gene uncertain. CDR3 size: 12 residues. Trimming shortened V by 0 bases and J by 13 bases, and 9 bases separated the two germline ends. Germline V CDR1 and CDR2: LGHNT, FRNRAP. The CDR3 protein is CASGLVTEGLFF. CDR3 DNA: TGTGCTAGTGGTTTGGTAACAGAAGGGCTGTTTTTT.

This chain joins TRBV6-1 and TRBJ1-5; TRBD1 agrees at 9 bases. This CDR3 has 15 amino acids. Germline CDR1 is MNHNS and CDR2 is SASEGT. J lost 6 bases, V lost 8 bases, and 11 bases had no gene match. As DNA, the CDR3 is TGTGCCAGCGAGAGGGGACAGGGAAAGAGTCAGCCCCAGCATTTT. Translating gives CASERGQGKSQPQHF.

J is TRBJ1-5 and V is TRBV19; 7 bases align to TRBD1. V shed 5 bases and J 2 bases; nucleotides not matched to a gene: 6. The germline V gene encodes CDR1 LNHDA and CDR2 SQIVND (reference sequence). This CDR3 has 15 residues. CDR3 coding DNA: TGTGCCAGTAGTCCTAGGGGGCAGGGCAATCAGCCCCAGCATTTT. It yields the protein CASSPRGQGNQPQHF. Variable domain in full (rest from reference TRBV19 and TRBJ1-5): DGGITQSPKYLFRKEGQNVTLSCEQNLNHDAMYWYRQDPGQGLRLIYYSQIVNDFQKGDIAEGYSVSREKKESFPLTVTSAQKNPTAFYLCASSPRGQGNQPQHFGDGTRLSIL.

The chain joins TRBV19 to TRBJ1-3; D gene ambiguous. The CDR3 length is 17 residues. Germline values: CDR1 LNHDA, CDR2 SQIVND (reference sequence). V gave up 0 bases and J gave up 0 bases, with 12 bases separating them. Written as DNA, the CDR3 is TGTGCCAGTAGTATAGATCCCCCTCCCGGCTCTGGAAACACCATATATTTT. It is translated as CASSIDPPPGSGNTIYF.

The chain employs TRBV30 and TRBJ2-1, with 11 bases fitting TRBD2. CDR1 is GTSNPN and CDR2 is SVGIG in the germline V gene (reference sequence). V dropped 1 base and J dropped 4; count of bases not matched to a gene: 12. There are 18 residues in the CDR3. The CDR3 region has the DNA TGTGCCTGGAGTGCGGGGACTAGCGGTCTATGGGATTACAATGAGCAGTTCTTC. Translation: CAWSAGTSGLWDYNEQFF.

This chain joins TRBV7-2 and TRBJ2-1; 7 nucleotides match TRBD1. Germline V gene data show CDR1 as SGHTA and CDR2 as FQGNSA. The CDR3 totals 15 residues. The trim removed 6 bases at V and 1 base at J, leaving 6 bases unmatched. This chain's CDR3 is CASRRTGESYNEQFF. The CDR3 DNA reads as TGTGCCAGCAGACGTACAGGGGAATCCTACAATGAGCAGTTCTTC.

The gene calls are TRBV11-2 and TRBJ1-1; no firm D call. V was clipped by 0 bases and J by 6 bases, with 14 bases between them. The CDR3 loop spans 15 amino acids. Germline assignment: CDR1 SGHAT and CDR2 FQNNGV. DNA of the CDR3: TGTGCCAGCAGCTTAGACTTTGGAGGGATCCCTGAAGCTTTCTTT. Its translation is CASSLDFGGIPEAFF. Full variable domain (remainder filled in from reference TRBV11-2 and TRBJ1-1): EAGVAQSPRYKIIEKRQSVAFWCNPISGHATLYWYQQILGQGPKLLIQFQNNGVVDDSQLPKDRFSAERLKGVDSTLKIQPAKLEDSAVYLCASSLDFGGIPEAFFGQGTRLTVV.

The chain carries TRBV7-9 and TRBJ2-5; weak D call: TRBD1 (6 bases). V was trimmed by 4 bases and J by 1 base, leaving 13 bases between them. The CDR3 sequence is 15 residues long. Germline values: CDR1 SEHNR, CDR2 FQNEAQ (reference sequence). CDR3 DNA: TGTGCCAGCAGCTCATACAGGGAAAGCCAAGAGACCCAGTACTTC. Protein: CASSSYRESQETQYF.

Regarding this clone: Other DNA variants within this sample encode the same CDR3. The chain combines TRBV5-8 with TRBJ1-5; 7 bases align to TRBD1. Germline-derived CDR1 and CDR2 are SGHTS and YDEGEE. The CDR3 has 14 amino acids. Germline trimming cut 6 bases from V and 1 base from J; bases unmatched to any gene: 4. CDR3 protein: CASINRGSNQPQHF. For the CDR3, the DNA is TGTGCCAGCATCAACAGGGGAAGCAATCAGCCCCAGCATTTT.

This chain links TRBV7-9 with TRBJ1-6; 7 nucleotides line up with TRBD1. The CDR3 extends over 14 amino acids. Germline V gene data show CDR1 as SEHNR and CDR2 as FQNEAQ (reference sequence). V trimming: 3 bases; J trimming: 6 bases; junction bases outside the gene matches: 2. CDR3 sequence reads: CASSFGTVNSPLHF. DNA of the CDR3: TGTGCCAGCAGCTTCGGGACAGTTAATTCACCCCTCCACTTT.

The chain is built from TRBV1 and TRBJ1-5. TRBV1 is listed as a pseudogene. The CDR3 runs to 15 residues. The CDR3: CTSSQFSGLNQPQHF. CDR3 nucleotide sequence: TGCACCAGCAGCCAATTTTCGGGGTTAAATCAGCCCCAGCATTTT.

The chain recombines TRBV7-2 with TRBJ1-2; D gene unclear. The germline gives CDR1 SGHTA, CDR2 FQGNSA. The V gene lost 5 bases and the J gene lost 0 bases, with 10 bases spanning the gap. This CDR3 has 14 residues. In DNA, the CDR3 is TGTGCCAGCAGCCCTAGACGGGCTAACTATGGCTACACCTTC. Residues: CASSPRRANYGYTF. The whole variable domain, remainder taken from reference TRBV7-2 and TRBJ1-2, is GAGVSQSPSNKVTEKGKDVELRCDPISGHTALYWYRQSLGQGLEFLIYFQGNSAPDKSGLPSDRFSAERTGGSVSTLTIQRTQQEDSAVYLCASSPRRANYGYTFGSGTRLTVV.